A selection of T cell receptor beta chains follows, all from one sample in a study of response to subunit inactivated influenza vaccine. One entry per CDR3 protein results from TCRdb running MiXCR on the RT-PCR reads. The sample lists some 570,000 distinct CDR3 sequences, about 11% occurring once. The same sample was also studied in work on T cells expressing NK-cell markers.

Material: PBMCs from blood, obtained on the day of vaccination. Receptor source: a man aged 50-59 years who received an inactivated influenza vaccine. Both conserved end residues are trimmed from each CDR3. A D gene is named only where the DNA matches it firmly.

J gene | D gene | V gene | CDR3 protein
TRBJ2-7 | . | TRBV10-3 | AISGHDDGAAYEQY
TRBJ2-7 | TRBD1 | TRBV20-1 | SARQGVLGEQY
TRBJ1-5 | . | TRBV27 | ASSNERNQPQH
TRBJ2-5 | TRBD1 | TRBV6-5 | ASSYRPGQGGQTQY
TRBJ2-7 | . | TRBV5-1 | ASSYGGGPLSSYEQY
TRBJ2-3 | TRBD2 | TRBV5-1 | ASSLVAGVTDTQY
TRBJ2-5 | . | TRBV29-1 | SVGAGTHY
TRBJ1-1 | . | TRBV5-1 | ASSLDAAANTEAF
TRBJ2-3 | . | TRBV6-2/TRBV6-3 | ASSYRGFPTDTQY
TRBJ2-3 | TRBD2 | TRBV5-5 | ASSLAHWDGGEDTQY
TRBJ1-2 | . | TRBV6-1 | ASSEEDRYGYT
TRBJ2-7 | . | TRBV12-3/TRBV12-4 | ASSPYLPPSYEQY
TRBJ1-1 | . | TRBV4-3 | ASSHNPGTGTMNTEAF
TRBJ2-5 | . | TRBV7-2 | ASRHTEGVETQY
TRBJ2-2 | . | TRBV5-5 | ASSVHSNTGELF
TRBJ2-5 | . | TRBV15 | ATSRNTGGMGETQY
TRBJ2-7 | TRBD1 | TRBV28 | ASSWGDRVTYEQY
TRBJ2-6 | TRBD2 | TRBV4-2 | ASSGLGGGPVSGANVLT
TRBJ2-2 | TRBD2 | TRBV20-1 | SATPGGRAGELF
TRBJ2-3 | . | TRBV4-2 | ASSQDRDPTDTQY
TRBJ2-5 | TRBD2 | TRBV7-3 | ASSSMGGVAETQY
TRBJ2-3 | . | TRBV5-4 | ASSLDGHFTDTQY
TRBJ1-2 | TRBD1 | TRBV13 | ASSPISGGDREDYGYT
TRBJ2-7 | . | TRBV6-2/TRBV6-3 | ASSTLLWEQY
TRBJ2-1 | . | TRBV20-1 | SAGGASGIYNEQF
TRBJ2-6 | . | TRBV6-1 | ASSDLQGSSGANVLT
TRBJ2-5 | . | TRBV12-3/TRBV12-4 | ASRTGGGRETQY
TRBJ2-3 | . | TRBV12-3/TRBV12-4 | ASSLAGTLLTDTQY
TRBJ2-3 | TRBD1 | TRBV5-6 | ASSFLGQADTQY
TRBJ1-1 | . | TRBV3-1 | ASSQFGGTEAF
TRBJ1-4 | . | TRBV20-1 | SARDGNHNEKLF
TRBJ2-3 | TRBD1 | TRBV28 | ASSLLRGPSDTQY
TRBJ2-2 | . | TRBV4-2 | ASSQERRVGGELF
TRBJ2-7 | . | TRBV7-2 | ASSLETVSYEQY
TRBJ2-7 | . | TRBV30 | AWSRQAGSEQY
TRBJ2-3 | . | TRBV5-1 | ASSSGPGGGTQY
TRBJ1-4 | . | TRBV7-2 | ASSLQGSHNEKLF
TRBJ2-7 | . | TRBV3-1 | ASSPSGQPYEQY
TRBJ1-3 | TRBD1 | TRBV29-1 | SVTGGSGNTIY